Below are 30 T cell receptor beta chains sequenced from a single sample in a study of Ad26.COV2.S vaccination and SARS-CoV-2 variants. Produced via immunoSEQ multiplex PCR; TCRdb's table is partial and in-frame only. The sample comprises roughly 300,000 clones, around nine tenths of which are singletons, and about 4.6% rests with the top ten. Treatment given: roughly 19 received Ad26.COV2.S at low or high dose, single or two shots; about five received placebo; per-sample allocation not given. At day 63 after the first vaccine or placebo injection, samples were drawn. This specimen consisted of peripheral blood, obtained in a trial of Ad26.COV2.S vaccine versus placebo. All receptors come from a person aged 18-60 years who received the Ad26.COV2.S COVID-19 vaccine or a placebo.

The genes are TRBV11-2 and TRBJ2-2; TRBD2 is a possible D gene (6 bases). The length of the CDR3 is 17 residues. Germline lookup yields CDR1 SGHAT and CDR2 FQNNGV. Trimming took 0 bases from V and 5 from J, leaving 16 bases between them. CDR3 bases: TGTGCCAGCAGCTTAGATTATAGGGAACGGGGGACCGGGGAGCTGTTTTTT. Protein sequence: CASSLDYRERGTGELFF. Full variable domain (missing parts from reference TRBV11-2 and TRBJ2-2): EAGVAQSPRYKIIEKRQSVAFWCNPISGHATLYWYQQILGQGPKLLIQFQNNGVVDDSQLPKDRFSAERLKGVDSTLKIQPAKLEDSAVYLCASSLDYRERGTGELFFGEGSRLTVL.

The chain couples TRBV15 to TRBJ1-1, with D unclear. Between the trimmed V and J ends, which lost 3 bases and 1 base, there was a span of 6 bases. Germline CDR1 LNHNV, CDR2 YYDKDF (reference sequence). The CDR3 has 13 amino acids. The CDR3 sequence is CATSSARNTEAFF. The CDR3 DNA reads as TGTGCCACCAGCAGCGCCCGGAACACTGAAGCTTTCTTT.

The chain joins TRBV3-1 (or the pseudogene TRBV3-2) to TRBJ2-3, with a weak D call TRBD1 (6 bases). Trimming removed 0 bases from V and 8 bases from J, with 18 bases in between. This CDR3 region has 16 residues. CDR1 and CDR2 (germline): LGHDT, YNNKEL (reference sequence). The CDR3 bases are TGTGCCAGCAGCCAAGAAGCACCAGGGGTTCGTGCTACGCAGTATTTT. It specifies CASSQEAPGVRATQYF.

The chain uses TRBV25-1 and TRBJ1-6, with a tentative D call TRBD1 (5 bases). The CDR3 extends over 15 amino acids. CDR1 MGHDK and CDR2 SYGVNS come from the germline V gene. Deletions cut 7 bases from V and 14 bases from J, with 24 bases between. The CDR3 DNA is TGTGCCAGCACTACCCAAGAGAAACCCAAGGGGTCCCTCCACTTT. It codes for CASTTQEKPKGSLHF.

In this sample, this clone turned up once. The chain joins TRBV11-3 to TRBJ2-3; possible D gene TRBD1, 5 bases. Germline V gives CDR1 SGHNT, CDR2 YENEEA. CDR3 length equals 12 residues. The ends were cut back, 1 base at V and 7 bases at J, with 6 bases in the middle. DNA for the CDR3: TGTGCCAGCAGCTTAGCAGGGTATACGCAGTATTTT. It encodes CASSLAGYTQYF.

The chain is built from TRBV19 and TRBJ1-5; possible D gene TRBD1, 5 bases. Germline CDR1 LNHDA, CDR2 SQIVND (reference sequence). The CDR3 sequence is 14 residues long. The V end lost 3 bases, the J end lost 7 bases, and 13 bases lay between the germline ends. The DNA of the CDR3 is TGTGCCAGTAGTATGGGGGGGGGTAGGCAGCCCCAGCATTTT. It specifies CASSMGGGRQPQHF.

The CDR3 sequence is CASSFRTSGRTYEQYF. CDR3 in DNA: TGTGCCAGCAGCTTTAGGACTAGCGGGCGTACCTACGAGCAGTACTTC. The J gene is TRBJ2-7, the V gene TRBV7-9; 11 nucleotides line up with TRBD2. With V trimmed by 3 bases and J by 2 bases, 6 bases remained unmatched. CDR1 and CDR2 from the germline V gene are SEHNR and FQNEAQ (reference sequence). The CDR3 runs 16 residues.

This chain joins TRBV9 and TRBJ2-7, with 9 bases lining up with TRBD2. The V and J ends lost 0 bases and 6 bases, in that order; junction bases with no gene match: 7. The germline V gene encodes CDR1 SGDLS and CDR2 YYNGEE. The CDR3 runs 15 residues. The CDR3 here is CASSVGGSGSGEQYF. The DNA of the CDR3 is TGTGCCAGCAGCGTAGGTGGTAGCGGGAGTGGCGAGCAGTACTTC.

The rearrangement joins TRBV28 to TRBJ2-5; TRBD2 matches 10 bases. The CDR3 sequence is 19 residues long. Germline loops: CDR1 MDHEN, CDR2 SYDVKM. Trimming took 6 bases from V and 2 from J; bases not matched to a gene: 18. The CDR3 loop is CASSSNYFSGLAEQETQYF. CDR3 bases: TGTGCCAGCAGCTCGAACTATTTTTCAGGACTAGCGGAGCAAGAGACCCAGTACTTC. Supplemented by reference TRBV28 and TRBJ2-5, the full variable domain reads DVKVTQSSRYLVKRTGEKVFLECVQDMDHENMFWYRQDPGLGLRLIYFSYDVKMKEKGDIPEGYSVSREKKERFSLILESASTNQTSMYLCASSSNYFSGLAEQETQYFGPGTRLLVL.

V gene TRBV7-8 combines with J gene TRBJ1-5; the D is unclear. The CDR3 length is 16 residues. Germline CDR1 reads SGHVS; CDR2 reads FQNEAQ. V was pared by 1 base and J by 1 base, with 11 bases between. The CDR3 loop is CASSLVAVGSNQPQHF. Written as DNA, the CDR3 is TGTGCCAGCAGCTTAGTCGCAGTAGGGAGCAATCAGCCCCAGCATTTT. The whole variable domain, filled in from reference TRBV7-8 and TRBJ1-5, reads GAGVSQSPRYKVAKRGQDVALRCDPISGHVSLFWYQQALGQGPEFLTYFQNEAQLDKSGLPSDRFFAERPEGSVSTLKIQRTQQEDSAVYLCASSLVAVGSNQPQHFGDGTRLSIL.

This sequence joins TRBV6-6 and TRBJ1-1; TRBD1 aligns across 10 bases. From germline, CDR1 is MNHNY and CDR2 SVGAGI (reference sequence). The length of the CDR3 is 15 residues. Trimming cost V 6 bases and J 3 bases; bases outside gene matches: 7. This CDR3 reads CASRPGQGRDTEAFF. As DNA, the CDR3 is TGTGCCAGCAGACCGGGACAGGGGAGGGACACTGAAGCTTTCTTT.

The chain is built from TRBV25-1 and TRBJ1-1; D is undetermined. Germline V lookup: CDR1 MGHDK, CDR2 SYGVNS. The CDR3 is 15 residues long. Trimming removed 3 bases from V and 6 bases from J, with 17 bases in between. The CDR3 DNA is TGTGCCAGCAGTGAGGCGGCCCTCCCAAACCCTGAAGCTTTCTTT. Amino acid sequence: CASSEAALPNPEAFF.

J is TRBJ1-2 and V is TRBV19, with D perhaps TRBD1 (6 bases). Germline V gene lookup returns CDR1 LNHDA and CDR2 SQIVND (reference sequence). With 3 bases removed from V and 6 bases from J, the gap between germline ends came to 14 bases. The CDR3 has 14 residues. The CDR3 nucleotides are TGTGCCAGTAGTATCCTCTTAGGGGGGGATGGCTACACCTTC. Translation gives CASSILLGGDGYTF.

This clone was seen only once. Other DNA variants within this sample encode the same CDR3. This chain connects TRBV2 to TRBJ1-6; D is perhaps TRBD1 (5 bases). The length of the CDR3 is 13 residues. Trimming cost V 6 bases and J 7 bases, with 10 bases left between them. CDR1 SNHLY and CDR2 FYNNEI come from the germline V gene. CDR3 bases: TGTGCCAGCAGCGGCCAGGGAAATTCACCCCTCCACTTT. Its protein is CASSGQGNSPLHF.

The J gene is TRBJ2-7, the V gene TRBV7-8; TRBD2 aligns across 13 bases. Trimming cost V 5 bases and J 4 bases; bases outside gene matches: 11. The CDR3 covers 17 residues. Germline V gives CDR1 SGHVS, CDR2 FQNEAQ. In nucleotides, the CDR3 is TGTGCCAGCAGCCAAAAGCTCGGACTAGCGGGAGAGTACGAGCAGTACTTC. It translates to CASSQKLGLAGEYEQYF.

The rearrangement joins TRBV2 to TRBJ1-5, with no clear D. Trimming took 0 bases from V and 2 from J, leaving 8 bases between them. This CDR3 has 15 amino acids. Germline CDR1 and CDR2: SNHLY and FYNNEI. The CDR3 DNA follows: TGTGCCAGCAGTGAAGCTGGGTACGGCAATCAGCCCCAGCATTTT. It yields the protein CASSEAGYGNQPQHF.

This chain uses TRBV27 with TRBJ2-3, with D possibly matching TRBD1 (8 bases). Germline-derived CDR1 and CDR2 are MNHEY and SMNVEV (reference sequence). V lost 5 bases and J 6 bases, leaving 15 bases between the germline ends. CDR3 length equals 14 residues. CDR3 DNA sequence: TGTGCCAGCAGTCAACAGGGGGAGGGGGATACGCAGTATTTT. Translated: CASSQQGEGDTQYF.

The V and J genes are TRBV7-9 and TRBJ2-3, with 9 bases fitting TRBD2. J was trimmed by 4 bases and V by 4 bases; bases with no gene match: 15. This CDR3 region has 18 residues. Germline loops: CDR1 SEHNR, CDR2 FQNEAQ (reference sequence). The CDR3 DNA is TGTGCCAGCAGCTCCCCGCGGGTAGCGGGAGAGGTGGCAGATACGCAGTATTTT. It translates to CASSSPRVAGEVADTQYF.

The chain links TRBV30 to TRBJ2-2; 9 nucleotides line up with TRBD1. The CDR3 is 15 residues long. Germline assignment: CDR1 GTSNPN and CDR2 SVGIG (reference sequence). Trimming took 0 bases from V and 5 from J; bases not matched to a gene: 4. As DNA, the CDR3 is TGTGCCTGGAGTGTGGACAGGGGATGGACCGGGGAGCTGTTTTTT. It is translated as CAWSVDRGWTGELFF.

The CDR3 coding sequence is TGTGCCAGCAGCTTAGAAGGGCAGGGCCACGAGCAGTACTTC. Translating it yields CASSLEGQGHEQYF. The chain carries TRBV7-9 and TRBJ2-7, with D possibly TRBD1 on 5 matching bases. Trimming left V 1 base short and J 5 bases short, with 12 bases between. CDR1 is SEHNR, CDR2 FQNEAQ, per germline (reference sequence). This CDR3 is 14 amino acids long.

The chain combines TRBV14 with TRBJ1-2, with D possibly matching TRBD1 (5 bases). Germline CDR1 SGHDN, CDR2 FVKESK. Trimming removed 3 bases at V and 6 bases at J, with 20 bases between. The CDR3 sequence is 16 residues long. The CDR3 region has the DNA TGTGCCAGCAGCCAGAGGGACCCCAGGCGGGGCGATGGCTACACCTTC. This translates into CASSQRDPRRGDGYTF.

The chain couples TRBV19 to TRBJ2-3; tentatively, D is TRBD1 (6 bases). The CDR3 runs to 15 residues. Germline V gene data show CDR1 as LNHDA and CDR2 as SQIVND (reference sequence). Deletions cut 4 bases from V and 5 bases from J, with 16 bases between. The DNA for the CDR3 is TGTGCCAGTAGTAGAGGGGGACGGACTGGAGATACGCAGTATTTT. Translation gives CASSRGGRTGDTQYF. Based on the CDR3 plus reference TRBV19 and TRBJ2-3, the full variable domain is DGGITQSPKYLFRKEGQNVTLSCEQNLNHDAMYWYRQDPGQGLRLIYYSQIVNDFQKGDIAEGYSVSREKKESFPLTVTSAQKNPTAFYLCASSRGGRTGDTQYFGPGTRLTVL.

The chain uses TRBV6-2 or TRBV6-3 and TRBJ1-6; D not resolved. Trimming stripped 0 bases from V and 11 bases from J, with 8 bases between. The germline V gene encodes CDR1 MNHEY and CDR2 SVGEGT. The CDR3 is made up of 13 amino acids. CDR3 DNA sequence: TGTGCCAGCAGTTACTCCTTAATTGCACCCCTCCACTTT. Translated, it gives CASSYSLIAPLHF.

This clone was detected a few times. The genes are TRBV28 and TRBJ1-2; the D gene is possibly TRBD1 (5 bases). This CDR3 region has 12 residues. Germline lookup yields CDR1 MDHEN and CDR2 SYDVKM. Trimming removed 5 bases at V and 6 bases at J, with 10 bases between. This CDR3 reads CASSTTVDGYTF. The CDR3 bases are TGTGCCAGCAGTACGACAGTAGATGGCTACACCTTC.

The gene calls are TRBV9 and TRBJ1-6; D possibly corresponds to TRBD1 (5 bases). The CDR3 loop spans 16 amino acids. Per germline, CDR1 SGDLS and CDR2 YYNGEE. Trimming left V 3 bases short and J 5 bases short, with 15 bases between. The CDR3 bases are TGTGCCAGCAGCGCTAACCCAGGGACTCATAATTCACCCCTCCACTTT. It specifies CASSANPGTHNSPLHF.

This chain uses TRBV12-5 with TRBJ2-7; TRBD2 agrees at 7 bases. The CDR3 runs 15 residues. Trimming cost V 5 bases and J 2 bases; bases outside gene matches: 9. In germline, CDR1 is LGHNT, CDR2 FRNRAP. CDR3 sequence: CASGMGGVPPYEQYF. The CDR3 DNA follows: TGTGCTAGTGGTATGGGGGGGGTACCCCCCTACGAGCAGTACTTC.

The CDR3: CASSTSRLAGTGELFF. The CDR3 DNA sequence: TGTGCCAGCAGCACCAGCCGTCTAGCGGGCACCGGGGAGCTGTTTTTT. The gene calls are TRBV11-3 and TRBJ2-2; 8 nucleotides line up with TRBD2. Germline CDR1 is SGHNT and CDR2 is YENEEA. V lost 5 bases to trimming and J lost 4 bases; unmatched junction nucleotides: 9. There are 16 residues in the CDR3.

The chain combines TRBV30 with TRBJ1-3; no clear D gene. Germline CDR1 and CDR2: GTSNPN and SVGIG (reference sequence). CDR3 length: 15 residues. Trimming cost V 5 bases and J 2 bases, with 16 bases left between them. The CDR3 sequence is CAWRARSIAGNTIYF. CDR3 nucleotide sequence: TGTGCCTGGCGGGCACGGTCGATTGCTGGAAACACCATATATTTT.

The rearrangement links TRBV19 to TRBJ1-2; D ambiguous. The CDR3 consists of 14 residues. Between the trimmed V and J ends, which lost 3 bases and 0 bases, there was a span of 8 bases. Per germline, CDR1 LNHDA and CDR2 SQIVND (reference sequence). The CDR3 DNA reads as TGTGCCAGTAGTATCCACTACTCTAACTATGGCTACACCTTC. Its translation is CASSIHYSNYGYTF.

This CDR3 reads CASRNQVYEQYF. In DNA, the CDR3 is TGCGCCAGCAGAAATCAGGTCTACGAGCAGTACTTC. The J gene is TRBJ2-7, the V gene TRBV23-1; the D is unclear. TRBV23-1 is identified as an open reading frame with a role that is uncertain. Deletions cut 6 bases from V and 3 bases from J, with 9 bases between. This CDR3 comprises 12 residues.